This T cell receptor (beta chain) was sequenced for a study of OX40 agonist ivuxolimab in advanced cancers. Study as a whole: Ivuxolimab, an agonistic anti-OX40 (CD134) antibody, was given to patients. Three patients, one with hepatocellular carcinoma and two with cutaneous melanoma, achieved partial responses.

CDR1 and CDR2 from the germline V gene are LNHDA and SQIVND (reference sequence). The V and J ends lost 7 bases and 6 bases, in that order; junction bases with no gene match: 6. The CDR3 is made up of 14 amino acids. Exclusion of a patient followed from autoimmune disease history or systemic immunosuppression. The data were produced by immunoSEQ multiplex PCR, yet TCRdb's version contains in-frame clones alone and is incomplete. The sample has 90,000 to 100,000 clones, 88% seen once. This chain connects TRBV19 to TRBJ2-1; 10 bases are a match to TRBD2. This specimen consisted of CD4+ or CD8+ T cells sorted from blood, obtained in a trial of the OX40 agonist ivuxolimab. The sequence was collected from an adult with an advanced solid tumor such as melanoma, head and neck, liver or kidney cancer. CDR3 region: CASTSGRPINEQFF. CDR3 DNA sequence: TGTGCCAGTACTAGCGGGAGACCCATCAATGAGCAGTTCTTC.